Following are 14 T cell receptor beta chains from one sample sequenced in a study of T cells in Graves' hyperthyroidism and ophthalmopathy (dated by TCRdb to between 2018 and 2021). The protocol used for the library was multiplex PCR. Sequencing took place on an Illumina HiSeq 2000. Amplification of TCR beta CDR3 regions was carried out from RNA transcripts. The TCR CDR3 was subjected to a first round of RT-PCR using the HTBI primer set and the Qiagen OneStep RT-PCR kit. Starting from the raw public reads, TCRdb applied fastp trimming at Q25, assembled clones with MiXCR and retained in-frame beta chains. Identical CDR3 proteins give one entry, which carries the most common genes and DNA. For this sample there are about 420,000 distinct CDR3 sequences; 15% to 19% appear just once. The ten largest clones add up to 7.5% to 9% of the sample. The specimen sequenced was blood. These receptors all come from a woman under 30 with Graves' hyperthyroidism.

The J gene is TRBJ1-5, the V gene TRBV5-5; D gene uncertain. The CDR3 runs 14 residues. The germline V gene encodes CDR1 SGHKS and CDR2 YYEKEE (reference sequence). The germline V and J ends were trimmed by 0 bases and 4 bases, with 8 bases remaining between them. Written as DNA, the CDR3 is TGTGCCAGCAGCTTGGTTTGGTTTAATCAGCCCCAGCATTTT. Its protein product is CASSLVWFNQPQHF.

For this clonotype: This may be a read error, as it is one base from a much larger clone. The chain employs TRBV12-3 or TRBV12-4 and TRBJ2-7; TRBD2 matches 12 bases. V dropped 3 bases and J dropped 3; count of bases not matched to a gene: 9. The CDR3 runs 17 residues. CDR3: CASSLRTSGEGGYEQYF. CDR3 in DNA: TGTGCCAGCAGTTTGAGGACTAGCGGGGAGGGAGGCTACGAGCAGTACTTC.

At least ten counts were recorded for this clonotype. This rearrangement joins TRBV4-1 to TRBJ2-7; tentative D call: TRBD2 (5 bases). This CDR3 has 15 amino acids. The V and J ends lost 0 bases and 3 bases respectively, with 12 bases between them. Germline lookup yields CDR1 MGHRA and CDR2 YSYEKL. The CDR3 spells CASSQESGVIYEQYF. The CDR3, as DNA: TGCGCCAGCAGCCAAGAAAGCGGAGTCATCTACGAGCAGTACTTC.

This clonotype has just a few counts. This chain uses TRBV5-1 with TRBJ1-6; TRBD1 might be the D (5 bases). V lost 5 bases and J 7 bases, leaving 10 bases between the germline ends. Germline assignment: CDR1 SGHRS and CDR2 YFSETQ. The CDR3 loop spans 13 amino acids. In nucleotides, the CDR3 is TGCGCCAGCAGTCGGGGGGTGAATTCACCCCTCCACTTT. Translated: CASSRGVNSPLHF.

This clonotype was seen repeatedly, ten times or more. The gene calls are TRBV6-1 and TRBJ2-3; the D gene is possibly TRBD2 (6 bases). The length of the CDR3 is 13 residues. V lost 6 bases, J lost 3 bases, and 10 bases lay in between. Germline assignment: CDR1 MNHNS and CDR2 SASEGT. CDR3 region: CASRFSGTDTQYF. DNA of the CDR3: TGTGCCAGCAGGTTTAGCGGAACAGATACGCAGTATTTT.

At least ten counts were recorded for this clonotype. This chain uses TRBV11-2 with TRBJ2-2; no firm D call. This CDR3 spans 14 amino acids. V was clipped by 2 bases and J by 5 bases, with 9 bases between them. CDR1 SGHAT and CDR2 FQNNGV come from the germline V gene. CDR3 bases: TGTGCCAGCAGCTTAAATCTGGGGACCGGGGAGCTGTTTTTT. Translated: CASSLNLGTGELFF.

The chain's CDR3 is CATSDPRGTEAFF. CDR3 nucleotides: TGTGCCACCAGTGACCCGAGGGGCACTGAAGCTTTCTTT. The gene calls are TRBV24-1 and TRBJ1-1; possibly TRBD1 for D (5 bases). The CDR3 is made up of 13 amino acids. CDR1 and CDR2 (germline): KGHDR, SFDVKD. V lost 4 bases and J lost 4, with 9 bases in between.

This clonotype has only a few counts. DNA for the CDR3: TGTGCCAGCAGTTCGGGGGGTGGCTATGAGCAGTTCTTC. Amino acid sequence: CASSSGGGYEQFF. This chain uses TRBV7-3 with TRBJ2-1; 7 bases fit TRBD2. This CDR3 is built from 13 residues. Trimming took 6 bases from V and 8 from J; bases not matched to a gene: 7. CDR1 and CDR2 (germline): SGHTA, FQGTGA.

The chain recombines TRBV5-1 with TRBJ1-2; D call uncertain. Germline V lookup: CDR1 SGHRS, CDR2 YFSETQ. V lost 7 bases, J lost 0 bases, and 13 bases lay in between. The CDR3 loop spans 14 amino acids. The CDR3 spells CASAQNSPNYGYTF. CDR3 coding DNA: TGCGCCAGCGCACAGAATTCACCTAACTATGGCTACACCTTC.

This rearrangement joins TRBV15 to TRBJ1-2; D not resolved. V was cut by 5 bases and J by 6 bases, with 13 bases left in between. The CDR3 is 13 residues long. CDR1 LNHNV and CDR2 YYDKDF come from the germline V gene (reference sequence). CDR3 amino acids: CATSEAGYDGYTF. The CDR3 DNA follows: TGTGCCACCAGCGAGGCGGGATATGATGGCTACACCTTC.

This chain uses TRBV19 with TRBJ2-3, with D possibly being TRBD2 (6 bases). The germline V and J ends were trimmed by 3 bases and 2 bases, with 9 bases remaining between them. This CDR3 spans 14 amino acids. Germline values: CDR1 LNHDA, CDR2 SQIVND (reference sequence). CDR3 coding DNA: TGTGCCAGTAGTATCGGACTACCCACAGATACGCAGTATTTT. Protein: CASSIGLPTDTQYF.

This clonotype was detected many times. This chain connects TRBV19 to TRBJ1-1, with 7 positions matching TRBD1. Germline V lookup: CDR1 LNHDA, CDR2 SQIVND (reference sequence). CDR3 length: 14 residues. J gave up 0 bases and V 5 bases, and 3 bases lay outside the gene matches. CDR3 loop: CASSEGQMNTEAFF. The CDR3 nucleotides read TGTGCCAGTAGTGAGGGACAGATGAACACTGAAGCTTTCTTT. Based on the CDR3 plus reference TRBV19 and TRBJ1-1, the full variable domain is DGGITQSPKYLFRKEGQNVTLSCEQNLNHDAMYWYRQDPGQGLRLIYYSQIVNDFQKGDIAEGYSVSREKKESFPLTVTSAQKNPTAFYLCASSEGQMNTEAFFGQGTRLTVV.

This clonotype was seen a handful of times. The CDR3 reads CASSEGSGGQPQHF. The CDR3 region has the DNA TGTGCCAGCAGTGAGGGTAGCGGGGGTCAGCCCCAGCATTTT. This chain uses TRBV6-1 with TRBJ1-5, with D perhaps TRBD1 (5 bases). The germline V and J ends were trimmed by 3 bases and 6 bases, with 12 bases remaining between them. The germline V gene has CDR1 MNHNS and CDR2 SASEGT. CDR3 length: 14 residues.

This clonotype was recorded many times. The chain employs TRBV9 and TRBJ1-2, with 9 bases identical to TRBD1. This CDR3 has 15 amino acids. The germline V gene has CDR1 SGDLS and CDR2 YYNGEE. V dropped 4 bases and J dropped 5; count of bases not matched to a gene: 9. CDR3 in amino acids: CASSLRWDRAYGYTF. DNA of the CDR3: TGTGCCAGCAGCCTGAGATGGGACAGGGCTTATGGCTACACCTTC.